This note documents a single TCR beta chain sequence. These data belong to a study of OX40 agonist ivuxolimab in advanced cancers. About the research overall: Two cutaneous melanoma patients and one hepatocellular carcinoma patient, three in all, had partial responses.

Measured with immunoSEQ multiplex PCR; TCRdb has only the in-frame clones, and not every one. The repertoire consists of around 66,000 clones, with 84% occurring once and the leading ten covering 3.5% to 5%. The length of the CDR3 is 15 residues. The V and J ends lost 0 bases and 4 bases respectively, with 12 bases between them. The germline CDR1 and CDR2 sequences are SGHDN and FVKESK. This sample comprised CD4+ or CD8+ T cells sorted from blood, obtained in a trial of the OX40 agonist ivuxolimab. This sequence joins TRBV14 and TRBJ1-2; no reliable D call. The sequence came from an adult with an advanced solid tumor such as melanoma, head and neck, liver or kidney cancer. CDR3 sequence reads: CASSQDVRTGYGYTF. The CDR3 nucleotides read TGTGCCAGCAGCCAAGATGTCAGAACCGGCTATGGCTACACCTTC.